These 29 T cell receptor beta chains were sequenced from one sample in a study of regulatory T cells in long-lasting Graves disease. As for time point: newly diagnosed GD, antithyroid drugs for less than 3 months. RNA from PBMCs was the source of the TCR library. The TCR beta library used iRepertoire HTBI primers with Arm-PCR amplification of CDR3. TCRdb re-called the multiplex PCR reads through MiXCR, storing one row per CDR3 protein. Found here are 300,000 to 400,000 distinct CDR3 sequences, 16% of them singletons; the top ten hold approximately 30%. This same sample was also part of a study on T cells in Graves' hyperthyroidism and ophthalmopathy.

The source material was peripheral blood mononuclear cells (PBMCs), sampled at new diagnosis, from a patient treated with antithyroid drugs. All receptors derive from a man aged 35 to 55 with Graves disease.

This clonotype was picked up many times. J is TRBJ1-1 and V is TRBV19; D might be TRBD1 (5 bases). The CDR3 sequence is 15 residues long. Germline V lookup: CDR1 LNHDA, CDR2 SQIVND (reference sequence). The ends were cut back, 5 bases at V and 3 bases at J, with 16 bases in the middle. In nucleotides, the CDR3 is TGTGCCAGTAGTCCCGAGGCAGGGAGTGACACTGAAGCTTTCTTT. Protein sequence: CASSPEAGSDTEAFF.

Ten or more counts support this clonotype. CDR3 coding DNA: TGTGCCAGCAGCTTGACAGGGAGTAGCTCCTACAATGAGCAGTTCTTC. Its protein is CASSLTGSSSYNEQFF. This chain joins TRBV7-2 and TRBJ2-1; 7 positions agree with TRBD1. This CDR3 spans 16 amino acids. The germline gives CDR1 SGHTA, CDR2 FQGNSA. V was clipped by 3 bases and J by 0 bases; unmatched bases: 5.

V is TRBV6-1 and J is TRBJ2-1; no clear D. There are 11 residues in the CDR3. The germline CDR1 and CDR2 sequences are MNHNS and SASEGT. V lost 6 bases and J 6 bases, leaving 6 bases between the germline ends. The CDR3 nucleotides are TGTGCCAGCAGGACACTCAATGAGCAGTTCTTC. It specifies CASRTLNEQFF.

This clonotype was seen ten or more times. The rearrangement links TRBV12-3 or TRBV12-4 to TRBJ1-5; maybe TRBD1 (5 bases). Trimming stripped 0 bases from V and 3 bases from J, with 9 bases between. This CDR3 has 15 amino acids. CDR3 amino acids: CASSLAGGNNQPQHF. In DNA, the CDR3 is TGTGCCAGCAGTTTAGCTGGGGGGAACAATCAGCCCCAGCATTTT.

This clonotype was found a few times. The chain joins TRBV24-1 to TRBJ2-5; D is tentatively TRBD1 or TRBD2 (5 bases each). CDR1 and CDR2 (germline): KGHDR, SFDVKD. V was shortened by 4 bases and J by 4 bases, with 9 bases between the two germline ends. This CDR3 has 13 residues. The CDR3 here is CATSDGTPETQYF. The CDR3 DNA is TGTGCCACCAGTGACGGGACCCCAGAGACCCAGTACTTC.

This clonotype appeared many times. V gene TRBV7-9 combines with J gene TRBJ1-2; D not certain. Germline assignment: CDR1 SEHNR and CDR2 FQNEAQ (reference sequence). With 2 bases removed from V and 4 bases from J, the gap between germline ends came to 11 bases. The length of the CDR3 is 14 residues. The CDR3 loop reads CASSLPANVYGYTF. The DNA for the CDR3 is TGTGCCAGCAGCTTACCAGCGAATGTCTATGGCTACACCTTC.

The table lists this clonotype with many counts. V and J are TRBV20-1 and TRBJ1-1; possibly TRBD1 for D (6 bases). Germline-derived CDR1 and CDR2 are DFQATT and SNEGSKA (reference sequence). The CDR3 runs to 15 residues. The V end lost 6 bases, the J end lost 0 bases, and 17 bases lay between the germline ends. CDR3 amino acids: CSAATSGHMNTEAFF. The DNA for the CDR3 is TGCAGTGCCGCTACTTCGGGACATATGAACACTGAAGCTTTCTTT.

The genes are TRBV6-9 and TRBJ1-5; D gene uncertain. Germline loops: CDR1 MNHGY, CDR2 SVAAGI. Trimming removed 3 bases from V and 2 bases from J, with 11 bases in between. The CDR3 is made up of 15 amino acids. CDR3 amino acids: CASSYRRVGNQPQHF. The CDR3 bases are TGTGCCAGCAGTTACCGACGGGTGGGCAATCAGCCCCAGCATTTT.

This chain connects TRBV5-1 to TRBJ2-7; TRBD1 matches 7 bases. Looked up from germline, CDR1 is SGHRS and CDR2 is YFSETQ. V lost 5 bases and J lost 4; bases outside the gene matches: 6. This CDR3 has 13 residues. The CDR3 nucleotides are TGCGCCAGCAGTAACAGGGGAACATACGAGCAGTACTTC. Residues: CASSNRGTYEQYF.

This clonotype has a count of ten or more. The rearrangement links TRBV5-1 to TRBJ1-1, with D possibly TRBD1 on 5 matching bases. The CDR3 spans 17 residues. Looked up from germline, CDR1 is SGHRS and CDR2 is YFSETQ. V was pared by 2 bases and J by 0 bases, with 17 bases between. The CDR3 loop reads CASSLAQGRVLNTEAFF. The CDR3 DNA reads as TGCGCCAGCAGCTTAGCTCAGGGACGGGTCTTGAACACTGAAGCTTTCTTT.

This clonotype appeared many times. The chain links TRBV13 to TRBJ2-6; the D gene is possibly TRBD1 (6 bases). V gave up 1 base and J gave up 2 bases, with 6 bases separating them. Germline V lookup: CDR1 PRHDT, CDR2 FYEKMQ (reference sequence). There are 15 residues in the CDR3. Written as DNA, the CDR3 is TGTGCCAGCAGCTTAGACAGGGCTGGGGCCAACGTCCTGACTTTC. Translating it yields CASSLDRAGANVLTF.

A word on this clonotype: An end of the junction does not agree with germline; a read error may underlie this. This chain connects TRBV2 to TRBJ1-1; D uncertain. The CDR3 totals 14 residues. Germline CDR1 reads SNHLY; CDR2 reads FYNNEI. The CDR3 nucleotides read TGTGCCAGCAGTGAACCCGCGGAGGGCACTGAAGCTTTATTT. Translation gives CASSEPAEGTEALF.

A few counts support this clonotype. This chain joins TRBV29-1 and TRBJ2-4; D is ambiguous. Germline values: CDR1 SQVTM, CDR2 ANQGSEA. The CDR3 spans 13 residues. With 2 bases removed from V and 3 bases from J, the gap between germline ends came to 8 bases. The CDR3 bases are TGCAGCGTTGAAATGGGAAGCAAAAACATTCAGTACTTC. Protein: CSVEMGSKNIQYF. The full variable domain, with the rest looked up from reference TRBV29-1 and TRBJ2-4, is SAVISQKPSRDICQRGTSLTIQCQVDSQVTMMFWYRQQPGQSLTLIATANQGSEATYESGFVIDKFPISRPNLTFSTLTVSNMSPEDSSIYLCSVEMGSKNIQYFGAGTRLSVL.

J is TRBJ2-5 and V is TRBV2; perhaps TRBD1 as D (5 bases). Germline V gene sequence: CDR1 SNHLY, CDR2 FYNNEI. The CDR3 loop spans 14 amino acids. Trimming took off 4 bases at V and 9 bases at J, with 18 bases between the two ends. The CDR3 protein is CASSGQGPSMAQYF. DNA of the CDR3: TGTGCCAGCAGTGGTCAGGGTCCCTCGATGGCCCAGTACTTC.

This clonotype has a handful of counts. J is TRBJ2-7 and V is TRBV12-5; tentatively, D is TRBD2 (5 bases). This CDR3 has 14 residues. CDR1 and CDR2 (germline): LGHNT, FRNRAP. Trimming cost V 5 bases and J 0 bases, with 11 bases left between them. The CDR3, as DNA: TGTGCTAGTGGTGGACGAGCGGCCTCCTACGAGCAGTACTTC. Its translation: CASGGRAASYEQYF.

The chain is built from TRBV12-5 and TRBJ2-2, with a weak D call TRBD1 (5 bases). The CDR3 is made up of 13 amino acids. Germline assignment: CDR1 LGHNT and CDR2 FRNRAP. Trimming shortened V by 5 bases and J by 5 bases, and 9 bases separated the two germline ends. CDR3: CASGARVTGELFF. The CDR3 DNA reads TGTGCTAGTGGTGCCAGGGTTACCGGGGAGCTGTTTTTT.

This clonotype was counted ten times or more. This chain joins TRBV7-9 and TRBJ1-5; TRBD1 matches at 8 bases. Germline CDR1 and CDR2: SEHNR and FQNEAQ (reference sequence). V lost 3 bases, J lost 7 bases, and 2 bases stayed unmatched. The CDR3 has 13 residues. This chain's CDR3 is CASSLDREQPQHF. CDR3 bases: TGTGCCAGCAGCTTGGACAGGGAGCAGCCCCAGCATTTT.

This rearrangement joins TRBV5-1 to TRBJ2-7, with D perhaps assigned TRBD1 or TRBD2 (5 bases each). This CDR3 region has 14 residues. Germline-derived CDR1 and CDR2 are SGHRS and YFSETQ. The V and J ends lost 5 bases and 3 bases respectively, with 15 bases between them. The DNA for the CDR3 is TGCGCCAGCAGGTTAGGGGACCCCAGCTACGAGCAGTACTTC. Translating it yields CASRLGDPSYEQYF.

This clonotype was detected ten times or more. This chain uses TRBV20-1 with TRBJ1-4, with D tentatively TRBD1 (5 bases). The germline V gene encodes CDR1 DFQATT and CDR2 SNEGSKA (reference sequence). CDR3 length equals 14 residues. The V end lost 2 bases, the J end lost 8 bases, and 15 bases lay between the germline ends. The CDR3 loop reads CSARPGREREKLFF. The CDR3 coding sequence is TGCAGTGCTAGACCTGGCAGGGAGAGGGAAAAACTGTTTTTT.

This clonotype came up many times. The V call is TRBV18, the J call TRBJ1-2, with TRBD1 matching 9 bases. Per the germline V gene, CDR1 is KGHSH and CDR2 is LQKENI. The CDR3 contains 14 residues. With 0 bases clipped from V and 4 bases from J, the junction kept 0 bases outside the gene matches. As DNA, the CDR3 is TGTGCCAGCTCACCACCGGGACAGGGCTATGGCTACACCTTC. Translating it yields CASSPPGQGYGYTF.

This clonotype showed up many times. The CDR3 here is CAWSRAGADQETQYF. The CDR3 DNA reads TGTGCCTGGAGTCGAGCGGGGGCCGACCAAGAGACCCAGTACTTC. V is TRBV30 and J is TRBJ2-5; 8 positions match TRBD2. CDR3 size: 15 residues. V shed 2 bases and J 0 bases; nucleotides not matched to a gene: 5. The germline V gene has CDR1 GTSNPN and CDR2 SVGIG (reference sequence).

The V call is TRBV7-9, the J call TRBJ2-3; 7 positions agree with TRBD2. The CDR3 totals 16 residues. Per the germline V gene, CDR1 is SEHNR and CDR2 is FQNEAQ (reference sequence). V trimming: 5 bases; J trimming: 6 bases; junction bases outside the gene matches: 14. CDR3 amino acids: CASSATRDYPWDTQYF. CDR3 in DNA: TGTGCCAGCAGCGCAACGAGGGACTATCCTTGGGATACGCAGTATTTT.

This clonotype was picked up a small number of times. The V gene is TRBV18, the J gene TRBJ2-6; D remains unclear. The CDR3 sequence is 17 residues long. Per the germline V gene, CDR1 is KGHSH and CDR2 is LQKENI. V was cut by 3 bases and J by 1 base, with 13 bases left in between. The CDR3 DNA sequence: TGTGCCAGCTCACCCGCTAAATATCGGTCTGGGGCCAACGTCCTGACTTTC. Protein sequence: CASSPAKYRSGANVLTF.

This clonotype was counted many times. CDR3 sequence reads: CASGYRSNNSPLHF. The CDR3 nucleotides read TGTGCCAGCGGATACAGGTCTAATAATTCACCCCTCCACTTT. The chain recombines TRBV2 with TRBJ1-6; weak D call: TRBD1 (5 bases). The germline V and J ends were trimmed by 8 bases and 5 bases, with 13 bases remaining between them. The germline CDR1 and CDR2 sequences are SNHLY and FYNNEI. The CDR3 totals 14 residues.

This clonotype came up a few times. This sequence joins TRBV27 and TRBJ2-3; no reliable D call. Germline values: CDR1 MNHEY, CDR2 SMNVEV (reference sequence). Trimming removed 7 bases at V and 6 bases at J, with 11 bases between. The CDR3 totals 12 residues. Written as DNA, the CDR3 is TGTGCCAGCACCTCATGGGGTGATACGCAGTATTTT. Translated, it gives CASTSWGDTQYF.

This clonotype came up many times. The CDR3 DNA sequence: TGTGCCAGCAGTTTAGCGCTCGGCAGCAATCAGCCCCAGCATTTT. Translating gives CASSLALGSNQPQHF. The chain couples TRBV12-3 or TRBV12-4 to TRBJ1-5; D is undetermined. The CDR3 spans 15 residues. Trimming shortened V by 0 bases and J by 1 base, and 7 bases separated the two germline ends.

With respect to this clonotype: A far larger clone is one nucleotide away, so this likely arose from a read error. This rearrangement joins TRBV28 to TRBJ2-1; a possible D gene is TRBD1 (5 bases). The tail of the sequence fits TRBJ2-5 better, so the J call may be wrong. CDR1 and CDR2 (germline): MDHEN, SYDVKM. The CDR3 spans 15 residues. The CDR3 coding sequence is TGTGCCAGCAGTCGCGCTGGGGCTTTCGGGGAGACCCAGTACTTC. It specifies CASSRAGAFGETQYF.

This clonotype was detected many times. The rearrangement joins TRBV12-3 or TRBV12-4 to TRBJ2-3, with D possibly matching TRBD1 (5 bases). The CDR3 loop spans 15 amino acids. Trimming took off 3 bases at V and 1 base at J, with 11 bases between the two ends. The CDR3 sequence: CASSFGAGGTDTQYF. The CDR3 region has the DNA TGTGCCAGCAGTTTTGGGGCAGGAGGCACAGATACGCAGTATTTT.

This clonotype was observed at least ten times. The chain uses TRBV11-2 and TRBJ2-5, with D possibly matching TRBD2 (7 bases). CDR3 length: 17 residues. The V gene's germline CDR1 is SGHAT and CDR2 FQNNGV. Trimming removed 5 bases at V and 1 base at J, with 20 bases between. Here the CDR3 reads CASSPRLGGGLQETQYF. CDR3 sequence (DNA): TGTGCCAGCAGCCCAAGACTTGGGGGGGGGCTCCAAGAGACCCAGTACTTC. The whole variable domain, filled in from reference TRBV11-2 and TRBJ2-5, reads EAGVAQSPRYKIIEKRQSVAFWCNPISGHATLYWYQQILGQGPKLLIQFQNNGVVDDSQLPKDRFSAERLKGVDSTLKIQPAKLEDSAVYLCASSPRLGGGLQETQYFGPGTRLLVL.